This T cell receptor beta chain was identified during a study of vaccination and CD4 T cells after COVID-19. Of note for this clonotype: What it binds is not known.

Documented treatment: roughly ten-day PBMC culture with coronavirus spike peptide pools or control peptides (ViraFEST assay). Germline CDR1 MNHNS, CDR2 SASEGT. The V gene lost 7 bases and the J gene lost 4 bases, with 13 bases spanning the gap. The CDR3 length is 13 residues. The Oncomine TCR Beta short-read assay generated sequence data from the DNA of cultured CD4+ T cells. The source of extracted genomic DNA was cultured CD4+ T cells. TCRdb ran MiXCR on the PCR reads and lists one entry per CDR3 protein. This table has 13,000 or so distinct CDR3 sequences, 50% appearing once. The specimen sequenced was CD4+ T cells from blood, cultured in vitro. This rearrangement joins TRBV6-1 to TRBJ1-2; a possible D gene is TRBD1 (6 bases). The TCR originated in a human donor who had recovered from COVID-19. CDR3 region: CASTPQGFYGYTF. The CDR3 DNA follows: TGTGCCAGCACTCCACAGGGCTTCTATGGCTACACCTTC.